This TCR beta chain was identified during a study of siplizumab effects on memory and regulatory T cells. Assay: immunoSEQ multiplex PCR; the TCRdb copy retains only in-frame clones and omits some. The top ten clones hold around 1.5% of a sample with 99,000 or so clones, just under 95% of them seen once. The V end was cut by 4 bases, the J end by 0 bases, with 9 bases between. This CDR3 has 14 residues. CDR1 is LGHNA and CDR2 is YNFKEQ in the germline V gene. Material for sequencing was non-Treg CD4+ T cells sorted from blood. The chain links TRBV4-2 to TRBJ1-1; TRBD1 is a possible D gene (5 bases). This receptor was identified in a human donor in good health. CDR3 region: CASSPQAMNTEAFF. The DNA for the CDR3 is TGTGCCAGCAGCCCACAGGCCATGAACACTGAAGCTTTCTTT.